This T cell receptor beta chain is drawn from a study of blood T cells in healthy people across ages. Study-wide results and limits: Long-lived donors exceeded aged donors in naive CD4+ cells and diversity.

Primers used in a second PCR of roughly 6 to 11 cycles were a sample-barcoded 5' primer and a J-beta primer mix. Using its own MiXCR run on the 5' RACE reads, TCRdb lists one record per CDR3 protein. Among 1.8 million or so distinct CDR3 sequences, roughly two fifths were seen once, and the ten largest hold 23%. In regard to this clonotype: The target antigen is unknown. One junction end disagrees with the germline gene, perhaps due to a read error.

Germline CDR1 SGDLS, CDR2 YYNGEE. The CDR3 contains 14 residues. Source material: blood. The receptor was isolated from a human donor in good health. The J gene is TRBJ2-3, the V gene TRBV9; 9 bases agree with TRBD2. This CDR3 is CTSSPRLAADTQYF. The CDR3 DNA is TGTACCAGCAGCCCTAGACTAGCGGCTGATACGCAGTATTTT.